These T cell receptor beta chains were read from a single sample in a study of blood T cells in healthy people across ages. Using its own MiXCR run on the 5' RACE reads, TCRdb lists one record per CDR3 protein. The sample includes around 1,500,000 distinct CDR3 sequences, roughly 40% seen only once; the top ten take 7.9%. Material: blood. The receptors here all came from a woman aged 18-29 years in good health. Both conserved end residues are part of each CDR3. Fields, in order: clone size, V gene, J gene, D gene, CDR3 protein, CDR3 DNA. The D gene is left open where the match is weak. Clone size is given for some rows only: seen once, a few or many times, or a class if the clone is expanded.

clone_size: .; v_call: TRBV7-2; j_call: TRBJ2-1; d_call: .; cdr3_aa: CASSTLGGSSYNEQFF; cdr3_nt: TGTGCCAGCAGCACCCTAGGGGGGAGCTCCTACAATGAGCAGTTCTTC
clone_size: .; v_call: TRBV20-1; j_call: TRBJ2-1; d_call: .; cdr3_aa: CSARVDKLEQFF; cdr3_nt: TGCAGTGCTAGAGTTGATAAGTTGGAGCAGTTCTTC
clone_size: .; v_call: TRBV12-3/TRBV12-4; j_call: TRBJ1-1; d_call: .; cdr3_aa: CASSLARLRGANTEAFF; cdr3_nt: TGTGCCAGCAGTTTAGCCCGTTTACGAGGAGCGAACACTGAAGCTTTCTTT
clone_size: few; v_call: TRBV25-1; j_call: TRBJ1-2; d_call: TRBD1; cdr3_aa: CASSEYGTGAVGYTF; cdr3_nt: TGTGCCAGCAGTGAATACGGGACAGGGGCGGTTGGCTACACCTTC
clone_size: few; v_call: TRBV11-2; j_call: TRBJ1-1; d_call: .; cdr3_aa: CASVEQPSEAFF; cdr3_nt: TGTGCCAGCGTGGAGCAACCTTCTGAAGCTTTCTTT
clone_size: .; v_call: TRBV5-1; j_call: TRBJ2-7; d_call: TRBD1; cdr3_aa: CASSSGQEFNEQYF; cdr3_nt: TGCGCCAGCAGCTCCGGACAGGAGTTTAATGAGCAGTACTTC
clone_size: .; v_call: TRBV5-1; j_call: TRBJ2-2; d_call: TRBD1; cdr3_aa: CASSRRDRDSGELFF; cdr3_nt: TGCGCCAGCAGCCGCCGGGACAGGGACTCCGGGGAGCTGTTTTTT
clone_size: few; v_call: TRBV24-1; j_call: TRBJ2-7; d_call: TRBD2; cdr3_aa: CATSDLSLAGGSYEQYF; cdr3_nt: TGTGCCACCAGTGATTTGTCCCTAGCGGGAGGGTCCTACGAGCAGTACTTC
clone_size: .; v_call: TRBV4-1; j_call: TRBJ2-5; d_call: .; cdr3_aa: CASSQPLMTGSKETQYF; cdr3_nt: TGCGCCAGCAGCCAACCCCTTATGACAGGTTCAAAGGAGACCCAGTACTTC
clone_size: .; v_call: TRBV11-2; j_call: TRBJ2-7; d_call: TRBD2; cdr3_aa: CASSKAGSYEQYF; cdr3_nt: TGTGCCAGCAGCAAAGCGGGGTCCTACGAGCAGTACTTC
clone_size: few; v_call: TRBV20-1; j_call: TRBJ2-1; d_call: TRBD2; cdr3_aa: CSARRTSGRINEQFF; cdr3_nt: TGCAGTGCTCGTCGGACTAGCGGGAGGATTAATGAGCAGTTCTTC
clone_size: few; v_call: TRBV10-1; j_call: TRBJ2-3; d_call: .; cdr3_aa: CASKGETTTDTQYF; cdr3_nt: TGCGCCAGCAAGGGAGAAACGACCACAGATACGCAGTATTTT
clone_size: .; v_call: TRBV7-6; j_call: TRBJ2-2; d_call: TRBD2; cdr3_aa: CASRTSGDKGELFF; cdr3_nt: TGTGCCAGCAGGACTAGCGGGGATAAGGGGGAGCTGTTTTTT
clone_size: .; v_call: TRBV20-1; j_call: TRBJ2-3; d_call: .; cdr3_aa: CSARGPAASTDTQYF; cdr3_nt: TGCAGTGCTAGAGGGCCAGCGGCTAGCACAGATACGCAGTATTTT
clone_size: .; v_call: TRBV3-1; j_call: TRBJ2-1; d_call: .; cdr3_aa: CASSRRALGIYNEQFF; cdr3_nt: TGTGCCAGCAGCCGTAGGGCACTAGGGATTTACAATGAGCAGTTCTTC
clone_size: .; v_call: TRBV9; j_call: TRBJ2-7; d_call: .; cdr3_aa: CASSVALSSYNEQYF; cdr3_nt: TGTGCCAGCAGCGTAGCGCTCAGCTCCTACAATGAGCAGTACTTC
clone_size: .; v_call: TRBV20-1; j_call: TRBJ2-5; d_call: .; cdr3_aa: CSARELGRQETQYF; cdr3_nt: TGCAGTGCTAGAGAGTTAGGACGGCAAGAGACCCAGTACTTC
clone_size: .; v_call: TRBV7-9; j_call: TRBJ2-3; d_call: TRBD1; cdr3_aa: CASSSEQGAWGADTQYF; cdr3_nt: TGTGCCAGCAGCTCGGAACAGGGGGCTTGGGGGGCAGATACGCAGTATTTT
clone_size: .; v_call: TRBV6-6; j_call: TRBJ1-1; d_call: .; cdr3_aa: CASSYGQGLMNTEAFF; cdr3_nt: TGTGCCAGCAGTTACGGGCAGGGACTAATGAACACTGAAGCTTTCTTT
clone_size: .; v_call: TRBV5-5; j_call: TRBJ2-7; d_call: .; cdr3_aa: CAGSLSERQYF; cdr3_nt: TGTGCCGGCAGCTTGAGTGAGCGGCAGTACTTC
clone_size: few; v_call: TRBV4-1; j_call: TRBJ2-3; d_call: TRBD2; cdr3_aa: CASSQRVAGVSSDTQYF; cdr3_nt: TGCGCCAGCAGCCAAAGGGTAGCGGGAGTTAGCTCAGATACGCAGTATTTT
clone_size: .; v_call: TRBV4-2; j_call: TRBJ1-2; d_call: .; cdr3_aa: CASSQDGSTDSYGYTF; cdr3_nt: TGTGCCAGCAGCCAAGATGGATCGACGGACTCCTATGGCTACACCTTC
clone_size: many; v_call: TRBV9; j_call: TRBJ2-1; d_call: TRBD2; cdr3_aa: CASSRRLAGGNEQFF; cdr3_nt: TGTGCCAGCAGCCGTAGACTAGCGGGGGGAAATGAGCAGTTCTTC
clone_size: few; v_call: TRBV7-3; j_call: TRBJ2-3; d_call: TRBD2; cdr3_aa: CASSLKPSGGAGDTQYF; cdr3_nt: TGTGCCAGCAGCTTAAAGCCAAGCGGGGGGGCGGGAGATACGCAGTATTTT
clone_size: .; v_call: TRBV20-1; j_call: TRBJ2-3; d_call: .; cdr3_aa: CSESTDTQYF; cdr3_nt: TGCAGTGAGTCCACAGATACGCAGTATTTT
clone_size: many; v_call: TRBV5-1; j_call: TRBJ1-2; d_call: TRBD1; cdr3_aa: CASSPGTGTGYTF; cdr3_nt: TGCGCCAGCAGCCCCGGGACAGGGACTGGCTACACCTTC
clone_size: few; v_call: TRBV27; j_call: TRBJ1-4; d_call: .; cdr3_aa: CASSLHRTSGREKLFF; cdr3_nt: TGTGCCAGCAGTCTCCACCGGACATCCGGGAGGGAAAAACTGTTTTTT
clone_size: .; v_call: TRBV6-5; j_call: TRBJ1-1; d_call: .; cdr3_aa: CASSPRGEDEAFF; cdr3_nt: TGTGCCAGCAGTCCCAGGGGAGAGGATGAAGCTTTCTTT
clone_size: .; v_call: TRBV6-1; j_call: TRBJ2-3; d_call: .; cdr3_aa: CASDRRLPTDTQYF; cdr3_nt: TGTGCTTCAGACAGGCGGCTACCTACAGATACGCAGTATTTT
clone_size: .; v_call: TRBV7-9; j_call: TRBJ2-1; d_call: TRBD2; cdr3_aa: CASSLASGGADNEQFF; cdr3_nt: TGTGCCAGCAGCTTGGCTAGCGGGGGGGCGGACAATGAGCAGTTCTTC
clone_size: .; v_call: TRBV4-1; j_call: TRBJ2-5; d_call: .; cdr3_aa: CASSALSLNPQETQYF; cdr3_nt: TGCGCCAGCAGCGCCCTATCCCTGAACCCCCAAGAGACCCAGTACTTC
clone_size: few; v_call: TRBV9; j_call: TRBJ1-5; d_call: .; cdr3_aa: CASSSGVLNQPQHF; cdr3_nt: TGTGCCAGCAGCAGCGGGGTACTCAATCAGCCCCAGCATTTT
clone_size: .; v_call: TRBV7-6; j_call: TRBJ1-1; d_call: .; cdr3_aa: CASMMAPQMNTEAFF; cdr3_nt: TGTGCCAGCATGATGGCACCACAAATGAACACTGAAGCTTTCTTT
clone_size: few; v_call: TRBV6-5; j_call: TRBJ2-7; d_call: .; cdr3_aa: CASSYTGDSYEQYF; cdr3_nt: TGTGCCAGCAGTTACACGGGAGACTCCTACGAGCAGTACTTC
clone_size: .; v_call: TRBV6-1; j_call: TRBJ2-2; d_call: TRBD2; cdr3_aa: CASRSQYERGNRGELFF; cdr3_nt: TGTGCCAGCCGCTCGCAGTACGAGCGGGGGAATCGGGGGGAGCTGTTTTTT
clone_size: .; v_call: TRBV29-1; j_call: TRBJ2-6; d_call: .; cdr3_aa: CSALIEGAGANVLTF; cdr3_nt: TGCAGCGCATTGATTGAGGGTGCTGGGGCCAACGTCCTGACTTTC
clone_size: .; v_call: TRBV2; j_call: TRBJ2-4; d_call: .; cdr3_aa: CASSVGYLAKNIQYF; cdr3_nt: TGTGCCAGCAGTGTGGGCTACCTAGCCAAAAACATTCAGTACTTC
clone_size: few; v_call: TRBV10-3; j_call: TRBJ2-1; d_call: .; cdr3_aa: CAIRGPGLEGDDYNEQFF; cdr3_nt: TGTGCCATCAGGGGCCCCGGACTAGAGGGGGATGACTACAATGAGCAGTTCTTC
clone_size: .; v_call: TRBV11-2; j_call: TRBJ2-2; d_call: .; cdr3_aa: CASSLRTVELFF; cdr3_nt: TGTGCCAGCAGCTTGAGGACAGTTGAGCTGTTTTTT
clone_size: few; v_call: TRBV12-3/TRBV12-4; j_call: TRBJ1-2; d_call: TRBD1; cdr3_aa: CASSLQGAGDGYTF; cdr3_nt: TGTGCCAGCAGTTTACAGGGGGCCGGCGATGGCTACACCTTC
clone_size: few; v_call: TRBV20-1; j_call: TRBJ2-7; d_call: .; cdr3_aa: CSAVDPSAGVIYEQYF; cdr3_nt: TGCAGTGCTGTAGACCCCTCGGCAGGGGTGATCTACGAGCAGTACTTC
clone_size: .; v_call: TRBV29-1; j_call: TRBJ1-1; d_call: TRBD1; cdr3_aa: CSLRQGADTEAFF; cdr3_nt: TGCAGCCTCCGACAGGGAGCGGACACTGAAGCTTTCTTT
clone_size: many; v_call: TRBV6-5; j_call: TRBJ1-2; d_call: .; cdr3_aa: CASGREGFNYGYTF; cdr3_nt: TGTGCCAGCGGGAGGGAGGGGTTTAACTATGGCTACACCTTC
clone_size: many; v_call: TRBV27; j_call: TRBJ2-7; d_call: TRBD1; cdr3_aa: CASSLLGTGAYEQYF; cdr3_nt: TGTGCCAGCAGTTTACTCGGGACAGGTGCCTACGAGCAGTACTTC
clone_size: .; v_call: TRBV28; j_call: TRBJ2-3; d_call: .; cdr3_aa: CASSLLAGQDYTDTQYF; cdr3_nt: TGTGCCAGCAGTTTACTGGCAGGCCAAGACTACACAGATACGCAGTATTTT
clone_size: .; v_call: TRBV7-9; j_call: TRBJ2-5; d_call: .; cdr3_aa: CATQNPTGIRGQETQYF; cdr3_nt: TGTGCCACCCAGAACCCCACCGGGATCCGGGGGCAAGAGACCCAGTACTTC
clone_size: .; v_call: TRBV3-1; j_call: TRBJ1-1; d_call: TRBD1; cdr3_aa: CASSRRDRVGDTEAFF; cdr3_nt: TGTGCCAGCAGCCGGAGGGACAGGGTCGGGGACACTGAAGCTTTCTTT
clone_size: .; v_call: TRBV5-1; j_call: TRBJ2-7; d_call: TRBD1; cdr3_aa: CASSPWDRDYEQYF; cdr3_nt: TGCGCCAGCAGCCCCTGGGACAGGGACTACGAGCAGTACTTC
clone_size: .; v_call: TRBV10-3; j_call: TRBJ1-1; d_call: .; cdr3_aa: CAITQNRVDTEAFF; cdr3_nt: TGTGCCATCACCCAGAACAGGGTTGACACTGAAGCTTTCTTT
clone_size: .; v_call: TRBV4-1; j_call: TRBJ2-3; d_call: .; cdr3_aa: CASSQWGLTDTQYF; cdr3_nt: TGCGCCAGCAGCCAATGGGGCCTCACAGATACGCAGTATTTT
clone_size: few; v_call: TRBV7-6; j_call: TRBJ2-1; d_call: TRBD1; cdr3_aa: CASSFRGGFYNEQFF; cdr3_nt: TGTGCCAGCAGCTTTCGAGGGGGCTTCTACAATGAGCAGTTCTTC
clone_size: .; v_call: TRBV7-9; j_call: TRBJ1-1; d_call: .; cdr3_aa: CASSSGGPGGTNTEAFF; cdr3_nt: TGTGCCAGCAGCTCTGGTGGCCCAGGAGGGACAAACACTGAAGCTTTCTTT
clone_size: .; v_call: TRBV2; j_call: TRBJ2-5; d_call: .; cdr3_aa: CASRSSHPRVVGTQYF; cdr3_nt: TGTGCCAGCAGATCAAGCCACCCTAGAGTGGTCGGGACCCAGTACTTC